The T cell receptor (beta chain) under discussion was sequenced for a study of shared clonotypes between healthy human individuals. This clone has only a few counts. Some clones are missing from TCRdb's copy, which holds only in-frame ones; the method was immunoSEQ multiplex PCR. The table includes 300,000 to 400,000 clones, less than 85% detected once. This sequence originates from a man aged 30 to 39 in good health. The sequenced sample was memory CD4+ T cells sorted from blood. Subset in this sample: CD45RA-negative fraction.

In DNA form, the CDR3 reads TGTGCCAGCAGCGTAGGCAGAGACTCCTACGAGCAGTACTTC. It encodes CASSVGRDSYEQYF. This rearrangement joins TRBV9 to TRBJ2-7; D not resolved. The CDR3 has 14 residues. V was shortened by 0 bases and J by 0 bases, with 7 bases between the two germline ends. Germline lookup yields CDR1 SGDLS and CDR2 YYNGEE.